These 20 T cell receptor beta chains share one sample of origin, sequenced in a study of shared clonotypes between healthy human individuals. Produced via immunoSEQ multiplex PCR; TCRdb's table is partial and in-frame only. The data hold 630,000 or so clones, with roughly 98% observed a single time. Positively selected for CCR7, the CD45RO-negative cells used as naive CD8 cells excluded terminally differentiated effector memory CD45RA+ cells. Sequencing was performed on naive CD8+ T cells sorted from blood. Receptors were obtained from a man between 25 and 39 years old in good health.

This chain links TRBV5-1 with TRBJ2-1, with TRBD2 matching 13 bases. The CDR3 spans 16 residues. The V gene end was trimmed by 4 bases and the J gene end by 5 bases; junction bases not matched to a gene: 6. Per the germline V gene, CDR1 is SGHRS and CDR2 is YFSETQ. As DNA, the CDR3 is TGCGCCAGCAGCCCGGGGACTAGCGGGATGCACAATGAGCAGTTCTTC. It encodes CASSPGTSGMHNEQFF.

The chain recombines TRBV27 with TRBJ2-1; 8 bases agree with TRBD1. The CDR3 runs 15 residues. The germline CDR1 and CDR2 sequences are MNHEY and SMNVEV (reference sequence). V lost 6 bases and J lost 2; bases outside the gene matches: 6. CDR3 bases: TGTGCCAGCAGGGATGGGACAGGCCCCTACAATGAGCAGTTCTTC. Amino acid sequence: CASRDGTGPYNEQFF.

The genes are TRBV11-2 and TRBJ2-1; D not certain. Between the trimmed V and J ends, which lost 4 bases and 5 bases, there was a span of 15 bases. The CDR3 totals 15 residues. Germline V lookup: CDR1 SGHAT, CDR2 FQNNGV. The CDR3 DNA reads TGTGCCAGCAGCTCCTATAGAGGAGAACACAATGAGCAGTTCTTC. Amino acids: CASSSYRGEHNEQFF.

This chain connects TRBV30 to TRBJ2-7, with 8 positions matching TRBD2. The CDR3 is made up of 13 amino acids. Germline CDR1 reads GTSNPN; CDR2 reads SVGIG (reference sequence). The junction had 8 bases not matched to a gene; V was cut back by 7 bases and J by 3 bases. CDR3: CAYTSGDHYEQYF. Written as DNA, the CDR3 is TGTGCCTACACTAGCGGCGACCACTACGAGCAGTACTTC.

The V and J genes are TRBV15 and TRBJ2-7; D call uncertain. Trimming removed 2 bases at V and 4 bases at J, with 3 bases between. Germline V gene sequence: CDR1 LNHNV, CDR2 YYDKDF (reference sequence). This CDR3 has 11 residues. This CDR3 reads CATSRQYEQYF. In DNA form, the CDR3 reads TGTGCCACCAGCAGACAGTACGAGCAGTACTTC.

This clone was observed once. V is TRBV10-1 and J is TRBJ2-7; tentative D call: TRBD2 (7 bases). Trimming removed 0 bases from V and 6 bases from J, with 12 bases in between. The CDR3 sequence is 14 residues long. Germline assignment: CDR1 WNHNN and CDR2 SYGVQD (reference sequence). The CDR3 DNA follows: TGCGCCAGCAGTGAGTCCGGGGGGCGACCCGAGCAGTACTTC. Translating it yields CASSESGGRPEQYF.

V is TRBV11-2 and J is TRBJ2-5; 8 bases match TRBD1. CDR1 is SGHAT, CDR2 FQNNGV, per germline. The trim removed 5 bases at V and 4 bases at J, leaving 12 bases unmatched. CDR3 length: 16 amino acids. The CDR3 DNA reads TGTGCCAGCAGCCCGTTTATGGGACAGGCACGAGAGACCCAGTACTTC. Its protein product is CASSPFMGQARETQYF.

The rearrangement links TRBV7-7 to TRBJ2-3; 9 bases fit TRBD1. CDR1 is SSHAT, CDR2 FNYEAQ, per germline (reference sequence). CDR3 length equals 16 residues. V shed 5 bases, J shed 3 bases, and the junction held 9 bases outside the gene matches. This CDR3 reads CASSPGRDRETDTQYF. The CDR3 nucleotides read TGTGCCAGCAGCCCGGGGCGGGACAGGGAGACAGATACGCAGTATTTT.

The chain recombines TRBV7-9 with TRBJ2-7; D uncertain. Per germline, CDR1 SEHNR and CDR2 FQNEAQ (reference sequence). The CDR3 sequence is 12 residues long. The V end lost 2 bases, the J end lost 2 bases, and 4 bases lay between the germline ends. CDR3 sequence (DNA): TGTGCCAGCAGCTTACTTCCCTACGAGCAGTACTTC. The encoded protein is CASSLLPYEQYF.

The chain combines TRBV7-9 with TRBJ2-1; 11 bases align to TRBD2. CDR1 is SEHNR and CDR2 is FQNEAQ in the germline V gene (reference sequence). The CDR3 length is 14 residues. J was trimmed by 7 bases and V by 6 bases; bases with no gene match: 5. CDR3 nucleotides: TGTGCCAGCAGTTCGGGACTAGCGGCGAATGAGCAGTTCTTC. Translating gives CASSSGLAANEQFF. Complete variable domain (other parts from reference TRBV7-9 and TRBJ2-1): DTGVSQNPRHKITKRGQNVTFRCDPISEHNRLYWYRQTLGQGPEFLTYFQNEAQLEKSRLLSDRFSAERPKGSFSTLEIQRTEQGDSAMYLCASSSGLAANEQFFGPGTRLTVL.

About this clone itself: The sample holds other DNA sequences that translate to the same CDR3. The chain employs TRBV29-1 and TRBJ2-7; D is unclear. In germline, CDR1 is SQVTM, CDR2 ANQGSEA. This CDR3 region has 11 residues. V lost 4 bases and J lost 0, with 4 bases in between. CDR3 coding DNA: TGCAGCGTTGGAGGCTCCTACGAGCAGTACTTC. This sequence encodes CSVGGSYEQYF.

The gene calls are TRBV27 and TRBJ2-7; D perhaps matches TRBD1 (5 bases). Trimming shortened V by 4 bases and J by 7 bases, and 20 bases separated the two germline ends. This CDR3 is 15 amino acids long. CDR1 is MNHEY and CDR2 is SMNVEV in the germline V gene (reference sequence). CDR3 region: CASSYLGQFEWEQYF. CDR3 DNA: TGTGCCAGCAGTTATTTGGGGCAATTTGAGTGGGAGCAGTACTTC.

V usage is TRBV4-1 and J usage is TRBJ2-1, with TRBD2 matching 11 bases. Germline CDR1 MGHRA, CDR2 YSYEKL. Unmatched junction bases numbered 17, after V lost 4 bases and J lost 6 bases. CDR3 length equals 19 residues. CDR3 in amino acids: CASSPSYLAGTSGRNEQFF. The DNA of the CDR3 is TGCGCCAGCAGCCCCTCATATCTGGCCGGGACTAGCGGCCGCAATGAGCAGTTCTTC.

This chain connects TRBV11-2 to TRBJ2-1, with D possibly TRBD2 on 5 matching bases. The V gene's germline CDR1 is SGHAT and CDR2 FQNNGV. Trimming took 2 bases from V and 6 from J, leaving 14 bases between them. This CDR3 has 15 amino acids. DNA of the CDR3: TGTGCCAGCAGCTTAAGGAGGAGTAGGCCCAATGAGCAGTTCTTC. Its translation is CASSLRRSRPNEQFF.

The genes are TRBV5-1 and TRBJ2-7; D perhaps matches TRBD1 (6 bases). Looked up from germline, CDR1 is SGHRS and CDR2 is YFSETQ. The ends were cut back, 4 bases at V and 6 bases at J, with 29 bases in the middle. This CDR3 has 18 residues. CDR3 in DNA: TGCGCCAGCAGCCCCGGTATTACGTGGAGGACAGATCGGGGCGAGCAGTACTTC. It specifies CASSPGITWRTDRGEQYF.

CDR3 in amino acids: CASSWDRDYEQYF. Written as DNA, the CDR3 is TGTGCCAGCAGCTGGGACAGGGACTACGAGCAGTACTTC. This chain uses TRBV7-9 with TRBJ2-7; 9 nucleotides match TRBD1. V gave up 4 bases and J gave up 3 bases; unmatched junction bases: 1. The CDR3 loop spans 13 amino acids. Germline lookup yields CDR1 SEHNR and CDR2 FQNEAQ (reference sequence). Variable domain in full (rest from reference TRBV7-9 and TRBJ2-7): DTGVSQNPRHKITKRGQNVTFRCDPISEHNRLYWYRQTLGQGPEFLTYFQNEAQLEKSRLLSDRFSAERPKGSFSTLEIQRTEQGDSAMYLCASSWDRDYEQYFGPGTRLTVT.

The chain has TRBV7-3 and TRBJ2-7, with TRBD1 matching 8 bases. J was trimmed by 6 bases and V by 3 bases; bases with no gene match: 10. Per germline, CDR1 SGHTA and CDR2 FQGTGA. The length of the CDR3 is 15 residues. In DNA form, the CDR3 reads TGTGCCAGCAGCTTGGACAGGGTGGGACACGGCGAGCAGTACTTC. It specifies CASSLDRVGHGEQYF.

This chain uses TRBV9 with TRBJ1-2, with TRBD1 matching 11 bases. The CDR3 has 14 residues. Germline V CDR1 and CDR2: SGDLS, YYNGEE. V dropped 3 bases and J dropped 8; count of bases not matched to a gene: 6. The CDR3 is CASSAGQGAYGYTF. The CDR3 coding sequence is TGTGCCAGCAGCGCAGGACAGGGGGCGTACGGCTACACCTTC.

The chain carries TRBV4-1 and TRBJ2-3; 11 nucleotides line up with TRBD2. Germline CDR1 reads MGHRA; CDR2 reads YSYEKL. CDR3 length: 18 amino acids. The trim removed 7 bases at V and 3 bases at J, leaving 15 bases unmatched. The CDR3 DNA reads TGCGCCAGCACCCCCACCGCACATAGCGGGAGGGCGACAGATACGCAGTATTTT. This gives the protein CASTPTAHSGRATDTQYF.

The chain links TRBV9 to TRBJ1-4, with 7 positions matching TRBD1. Germline-derived CDR1 and CDR2 are SGDLS and YYNGEE. CDR3 length: 15 amino acids. V was clipped by 0 bases and J by 7 bases; unmatched bases: 6. Written as DNA, the CDR3 is TGTGCCAGCAGCGTAGAAGGGACAGCGCGTGAAAAACTGTTTTTT. Translating gives CASSVEGTAREKLFF.